Described below is a single TCR beta chain sequence and its context. As yet, its antigen is unknown. Making use of molecular barcodes, quantitative 5'-RACE generated TCR beta libraries. TCRdb re-derived calls from the 5' RACE reads in MiXCR, one entry per CDR3 protein. The repertoire consists of approximately 540,000 distinct CDR3 sequences, with about 13% occurring once and the leading ten covering 6.5% to 7%. The sample belongs to a study of CD8 T cells in ankylosing spondylitis. CDR1 is MNHNS and CDR2 is SASEGT in the germline V gene. The CDR3 covers 15 residues. Trimming pared 6 bases from V and 0 bases from J, leaving 15 bases between. Study conclusions and caveats: Those disease-linked clones were CD8+; they were also relatively rare in peripheral blood. There was a TCR beta motif, made of several highly homologous variants, that appeared characteristic of ankylosing spondylitis blood. Clones tied to disease were said to be significantly enriched in matched ankylosing spondylitis synovial fluid. Earlier authors reported some of these motif variants in reactive arthritis synovial fluid and blood.

Sequenced input: blood, either unsorted or a sorted T cell fraction (not recorded which). This chain connects TRBV6-1 to TRBJ2-7; tentatively, D is TRBD2 (5 bases). This TCR was recovered from a male donor with ankylosing spondylitis. The CDR3 DNA is TGTGCCAGCAGCCCAAGCGGTGGGAGCTCCTACGAGCAGTACGTC. Residues: CASSPSGGSSYEQYV.